The clone carrying this T cell receptor beta chain was detected once. The antigen remains undetermined. The data were taken from a study of cytomegalovirus exposure and HLA in healthy donors. Points from the study as a whole: Most TCR sequences proved rare, with some public TCRs found in many donors.

CDR3 length: 16 amino acids. Germline V lookup: CDR1 SQVTM, CDR2 ANQGSEA. V gave up 0 bases and J gave up 3 bases; unmatched junction bases: 9. Assay: immunoSEQ multiplex PCR; the TCRdb copy retains only in-frame clones and omits some. The sample lists about 130,000 clones; roughly 89% were seen once. The genes are TRBV29-1 and TRBJ1-1, with 8 bases lining up with TRBD1. This clonotype was obtained from a woman younger than 30 in good health and CMV-seropositive. Material: PBMCs. CDR3 in DNA: TGCAGCGTTGAAGATCTTCAGGGGGCGGGGGACACTGAAGCTTTCTTT. This sequence encodes CSVEDLQGAGDTEAFF.